The rows below give T cell receptor beta chains drawn from one sample of a study of blood T cell repertoires in COVID-19. Measured with immunoSEQ multiplex PCR; TCRdb has only the in-frame clones, and not every one. This sample has under 200,000 clones, with more than 75% found just once. Sequencing was carried out using peripheral blood. These receptors all come from a woman between 70 and 85 years old with COVID-19, enrolled during active disease. CDR3s include the opening cysteine and the closing phenylalanine or tryptophan. Each record gives: D gene, V gene, clone size, J gene, CDR3 protein, CDR3 DNA. D genes are given only for firm matches. Size tells how often a clone was seen (once, few, many) or the class of an expanded clone, and some rows leave it out.

D: NA
V: TRBV2
size: NA
J: TRBJ2-5
CDR3: CASTPPLPRETQYF
DNA: TGTGCCAGCACTCCCCCCCTCCCCCGAGAGACCCAGTACTTC

D: NA
V: TRBV15
size: NA
J: TRBJ1-2
CDR3: CATSRGTTTGYGYTF
DNA: TGTGCCACCAGCAGAGGAACAACGACAGGATATGGCTACACCTTC

D: TRBD1
V: TRBV12-5
size: NA
J: TRBJ2-1
CDR3: CASGLVGGTGNEQFF
DNA: TGTGCTAGTGGTTTGGTAGGGGGGACAGGGAATGAGCAGTTCTTC

D: TRBD1
V: TRBV6-2/TRBV6-3
size: few
J: TRBJ1-1
CDR3: CASSFSLRTGGTEAFF
DNA: TGTGCCAGCAGTTTCAGCCTTCGGACAGGGGGCACTGAAGCTTTCTTT

D: NA
V: TRBV4-1
size: NA
J: TRBJ1-5
CDR3: CASSQDNRGENQPQHF
DNA: TGCGCCAGCAGCCAAGATAATCGGGGGGAGAATCAGCCCCAGCATTTT

D: TRBD1
V: TRBV19
size: NA
J: TRBJ2-7
CDR3: CASSPTGVGEQYF
DNA: TGTGCCAGTAGTCCGACAGGGGTAGGCGAGCAGTACTTC

D: TRBD1
V: TRBV6-1
size: NA
J: TRBJ1-4
CDR3: CASSDTGGQNEKLFF
DNA: TGTGCCAGCAGTGACACAGGGGGCCAAAATGAAAAACTGTTTTTT

D: TRBD1
V: TRBV5-1
size: NA
J: TRBJ1-3
CDR3: CASSWGQFGNTIYF
DNA: TGCGCCAGCAGCTGGGGACAGTTTGGAAACACCATATATTTT

D: NA
V: TRBV5-8
size: NA
J: TRBJ2-7
CDR3: CASSATLRTASPYEQYF
DNA: TGTGCCAGCAGCGCCACTTTACGGACAGCCAGCCCCTACGAGCAGTACTTC

D: NA
V: TRBV23-1
size: NA
J: TRBJ2-7
CDR3: CASRDSFHEQYF
DNA: TGCGCCAGCAGGGACAGTTTCCACGAGCAGTACTTC

D: TRBD2
V: TRBV7-2
size: NA
J: TRBJ2-1
CDR3: CASSLGGAGLYNEQFF
DNA: TGTGCCAGCAGCTTAGGCGGAGCGGGGCTCTACAATGAGCAGTTCTTC

D: NA
V: TRBV6-5
size: once
J: TRBJ1-4
CDR3: CASSYSPTVHNEKLFF
DNA: TGTGCCAGCAGTTACTCGCCGACAGTGCACAATGAAAAACTGTTTTTT

D: TRBD1
V: TRBV28
size: NA
J: TRBJ1-2
CDR3: CASSLLGTGGGYTF
DNA: TGTGCCAGCAGTTTGCTTGGGACAGGGGGAGGCTACACCTTC

D: NA
V: TRBV18
size: NA
J: TRBJ1-4
CDR3: CASSPAGGQRWELFF
DNA: TGTGCCAGCTCCCCCGCGGGGGGACAAAGGTGGGAACTGTTTTTT

D: NA
V: TRBV19
size: NA
J: TRBJ1-6
CDR3: CASSTRQVNYNSPLHF
DNA: TGTGCCAGTAGTACAAGACAGGTGAACTATAATTCACCCCTCCACTTT

D: TRBD1
V: TRBV28
size: NA
J: TRBJ2-7
CDR3: CASSFTGDPSYEQYF
DNA: TGTGCCAGCAGTTTTACAGGGGACCCTTCCTACGAGCAGTACTTC

D: NA
V: TRBV30
size: NA
J: TRBJ2-2
CDR3: CAWSKRLGTTGELFF
DNA: TGTGCCTGGAGTAAGAGACTAGGGACGACCGGGGAGCTGTTTTTT

D: NA
V: TRBV9
size: NA
J: TRBJ2-1
CDR3: CASSVGLSRGSYNEQFF
DNA: TGTGCCAGCAGCGTAGGTCTGAGTCGAGGCTCCTACAATGAGCAGTTCTTC

D: TRBD2
V: TRBV9
size: NA
J: TRBJ2-1
CDR3: CASSAGTSYNEQFF
DNA: TGTGCCAGCAGCGCCGGGACTAGTTACAATGAGCAGTTCTTC

D: TRBD2
V: TRBV19
size: NA
J: TRBJ2-5
CDR3: CASSSWTSGGTETQYF
DNA: TGTGCCAGTAGTTCTTGGACTAGCGGGGGCACAGAGACCCAGTACTTC

D: NA
V: TRBV28
size: NA
J: TRBJ1-2
CDR3: CASRQGAMGYTF
DNA: TGTGCCAGCAGGCAGGGCGCGATGGGCTACACCTTC

D: NA
V: TRBV24-1
size: few
J: TRBJ1-5
CDR3: CATSALGTNQPQHF
DNA: TGTGCCACCAGTGCGCTCGGGACAAATCAGCCCCAGCATTTT

D: NA
V: TRBV7-2
size: NA
J: TRBJ2-1
CDR3: CASSSTLTRNNEQFF
DNA: TGTGCCAGCAGCTCGACCTTGACTAGGAACAATGAGCAGTTCTTC

D: TRBD1
V: TRBV7-2
size: NA
J: TRBJ1-2
CDR3: CASSLAGTVNYGYTF
DNA: TGTGCCAGCAGCTTAGCGGGGACAGTTAACTATGGCTACACCTTC

D: NA
V: TRBV5-1
size: NA
J: TRBJ2-2
CDR3: CASSPAGNTGELFF
DNA: TGCGCCAGCAGTCCCGCGGGGAACACCGGGGAGCTGTTTTTT

D: NA
V: TRBV28
size: few
J: TRBJ1-1
CDR3: CASSSHGQPDTEAFF
DNA: TGTGCCAGCAGTTCACATGGACAGCCCGACACTGAAGCTTTCTTT

D: TRBD2
V: TRBV30
size: NA
J: TRBJ2-3
CDR3: CAWTGAGGHNLIDTQYF
DNA: TGTGCCTGGACCGGGGCGGGGGGGCATAACTTAATAGATACGCAGTATTTT

D: TRBD2
V: TRBV2
size: NA
J: TRBJ2-1
CDR3: CASSEGTSAYNEQFF
DNA: TGTGCCAGCAGTGAGGGGACTAGCGCGTACAATGAGCAGTTCTTC

D: NA
V: TRBV14
size: NA
J: TRBJ2-7
CDR3: CASSQDSFWGLQYEQYF
DNA: TGTGCCAGCAGCCAAGATTCATTTTGGGGGCTTCAATACGAGCAGTACTTC

D: TRBD1
V: TRBV6-5
size: NA
J: TRBJ1-2
CDR3: CASRNLQGAGYTF
DNA: TGTGCCAGCAGGAACCTACAGGGGGCGGGCTACACCTTC

D: TRBD2
V: TRBV24-1
size: NA
J: TRBJ2-5
CDR3: CATSIAGETQYF
DNA: TGTGCCACCAGTATAGCGGGTGAGACCCAGTACTTC

D: TRBD1
V: TRBV5-6
size: NA
J: TRBJ1-4
CDR3: CASSPRRTGFGEKLFF
DNA: TGTGCCAGCAGCCCGCGGAGGACAGGGTTTGGAGAAAAACTGTTTTTT

D: NA
V: TRBV28
size: NA
J: TRBJ2-3
CDR3: CASSSGWGTDTQYF
DNA: TGTGCCAGCAGTTCAGGGTGGGGCACAGATACGCAGTATTTT

D: NA
V: TRBV7-3
size: NA
J: TRBJ1-1
CDR3: CASSFSLSTEAFF
DNA: TGTGCCAGCAGCTTCTCCCTTAGCACTGAAGCTTTCTTT

D: NA
V: TRBV7-8
size: NA
J: TRBJ1-1
CDR3: CASSLAVGGNTEAFF
DNA: TGTGCCAGCAGCTTAGCCGTCGGGGGGAACACTGAAGCTTTCTTT

D: NA
V: TRBV23-1
size: NA
J: TRBJ2-5
CDR3: CASRPSGVEEQETQYF
DNA: TGCGCCAGCAGGCCTTCGGGGGTCGAAGAACAAGAGACCCAGTACTTC

D: TRBD2
V: TRBV6-5
size: NA
J: TRBJ2-1
CDR3: CASSYSVAGGNEQFF
DNA: TGTGCCAGCAGTTACTCGGTAGCGGGGGGGAATGAGCAGTTCTTC

D: NA
V: TRBV29-1
size: once
J: TRBJ1-2
CDR3: CSVTRGGSNYGYTF
DNA: TGCAGCGTGACTCGGGGGGGATCTAACTATGGCTACACCTTC

D: NA
V: TRBV5-1
size: NA
J: TRBJ1-2
CDR3: CASSLAPPRGAGNGYTF
DNA: TGCGCCAGCAGCTTGGCCCCTCCCAGGGGAGCAGGGAATGGCTACACCTTC

D: NA
V: TRBV9
size: NA
J: TRBJ1-4
CDR3: CASSVDGLDREKLFF
DNA: TGTGCCAGCAGCGTAGACGGCCTCGACAGGGAAAAACTGTTTTTT

D: NA
V: TRBV7-9
size: few
J: TRBJ1-6
CDR3: CASSLGQSNYNSPLHF
DNA: TGTGCCAGCAGCCTTGGACAGTCAAATTATAATTCACCCCTCCACTTT